Below, one T cell receptor (beta chain) is given with its context. Cohorts were based on clinical histories the participants reported. Original processing methods: Amplification from reference gene primers served as the basis for estimated nucleated cell counts. Produced via immunoSEQ multiplex PCR; TCRdb's table is partial and in-frame only. Clonal size and the V and J genes are those of that table, whereas D and trimming came from the DNA. This sample has 250,000 or so clones, with about 88% found just once. The sample belongs to a study of blood T cell repertoires in COVID-19. The wider study: The origin of the acute and convalescent COVID-19 samples was the United States, Italy and Spain. From T cells, B-cell-depleted T cells, or PBMCs came the material, which was cDNA or gDNA.

There are 15 residues in the CDR3. Germline V gene sequence: CDR1 SGHAT, CDR2 FQDESV (reference sequence). V was pared by 5 bases and J by 3 bases, with 6 bases of the junction left unmatched. The chain couples TRBV11-1 to TRBJ1-5; TRBD1 aligns across 8 bases. Sequencing input: PBMCs or T cells enriched from blood (not recorded which). The source is a woman aged 45-59 years who had recovered from COVID-19. Written as DNA, the CDR3 is TGTGCCAGCAGCCCCGGGACAGGAATCAATCAGCCCCAGCATTTT. Amino acid sequence: CASSPGTGINQPQHF. Filled out from reference TRBV11-1 and TRBJ1-5, the complete variable domain reads EAEVAQSPRYKITEKSQAVAFWCDPISGHATLYWYRQILGQGPELLVQFQDESVVDDSQLPKDRFSAERLKGVDSTLKIQPAELGDSAMYLCASSPGTGINQPQHFGDGTRLSIL.